This T cell receptor (beta chain) came from a study of T cell changes during pregnancy in multiple sclerosis. Assay: immunoSEQ multiplex PCR; the TCRdb copy retains only in-frame clones and omits some. The sample has approximately 50,000 clones; less than 95% are singletons. Trimming shortened V by 0 bases and J by 8 bases, and 11 bases separated the two germline ends. The CDR3 extends over 14 amino acids. In germline, CDR1 is GTSNPN, CDR2 SVGIG (reference sequence). This chain connects TRBV30 to TRBJ1-6; D gene uncertain. The receptor was isolated from a female donor with multiple sclerosis, enrolled in a pregnancy study. The sequencing used CD4+ T cells from peripheral blood mononuclear cells, collected in the third trimester of pregnancy. CDR3 amino acids: CAWSVNWSYSPLHF. In DNA, the CDR3 is TGTGCCTGGAGTGTAAACTGGAGTTATTCACCCCTCCACTTT.